This T cell receptor beta chain was recorded in a study of cytomegalovirus exposure and HLA in healthy donors. Study results and limitations: It was only CMV serostatus that was available as immune exposure information. There were over 150 TCR beta chains listed as cytomegalovirus-associated. Diagnosis of cytomegalovirus status made by the classifier reportedly showed high specificity and sensitivity. Owing to their indistinguishability, certain V segments, notably TRBV6-2 and TRBV6-3, were excluded.

Per the germline V gene, CDR1 is SGDLS and CDR2 is YYNGEE. The length of the CDR3 is 16 residues. The V segment lost 4 bases and the J segment 6 bases; nucleotides outside the gene matches: 12. In the PCR, 60 Vbeta and 13 Jbeta primers were used. The protocol was immunoSEQ multiplex PCR, while the TCRdb copy is restricted to in-frame clones and leaves out a portion. This sample has around 150,000 clones, with roughly four fifths found just once. This clone occurred once. As yet, its antigen is unknown. This chain uses TRBV9 with TRBJ2-1; TRBD2 matches at 8 bases. Specimen: PBMCs. The source of this sequence is a woman between 35 and 50 years old in good health and CMV-seronegative. CDR3 coding DNA: TGTGCCAGCAGCTCCCGGGGGGGGGTGGAAAGCAATGAGCAGTTCTTC. This translates into CASSSRGGVESNEQFF.